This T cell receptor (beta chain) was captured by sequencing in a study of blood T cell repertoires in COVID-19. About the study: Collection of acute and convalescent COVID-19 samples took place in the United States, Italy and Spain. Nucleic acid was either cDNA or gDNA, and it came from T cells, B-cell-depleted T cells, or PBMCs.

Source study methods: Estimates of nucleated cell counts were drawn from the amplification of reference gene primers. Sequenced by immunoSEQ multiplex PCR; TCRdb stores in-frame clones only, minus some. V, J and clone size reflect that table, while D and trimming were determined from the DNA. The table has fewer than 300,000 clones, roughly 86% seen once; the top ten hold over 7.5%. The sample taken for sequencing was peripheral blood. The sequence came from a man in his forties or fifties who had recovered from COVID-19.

CDR3 in DNA: TGTGCCAGCAGTTACAGGGGCTTTAGCACAGATACGCAGTATTTT. Translation gives CASSYRGFSTDTQYF. The chain joins TRBV6-5 to TRBJ2-3; a weak D match, TRBD1 (5 bases). Trimming removed 2 bases at V and 0 bases at J, with 9 bases between. The germline CDR1 and CDR2 sequences are MNHEY and SVGAGI. The CDR3 is 15 residues long.